These 21 T cell receptor beta chains were all obtained from the same sample, sequenced in a study of shared clonotypes between healthy human individuals. Naive CD8 cells lacked CD45RO and underwent positive selection for CCR7, leaving out terminally differentiated effector memory CD45RA+ cells. The repertoire was sequenced with immunoSEQ multiplex PCR; TCRdb's copy has only in-frame clones and lacks some. The sample includes around 550,000 clones, approximately 95% of them seen just once. Source material: naive CD8+ T cells sorted from blood. The receptors come from a woman under 40 in good health.

J is TRBJ2-7 and V is TRBV4-1; 10 bases match TRBD2. Germline V gene data show CDR1 as MGHRA and CDR2 as YSYEKL. This CDR3 is 14 amino acids long. V lost 2 bases and J lost 5; bases outside the gene matches: 3. This chain's CDR3 is CASSQHLAGDEQYF. CDR3 bases: TGCGCCAGCAGCCAACATCTAGCGGGAGACGAGCAGTACTTC.

The chain is built from TRBV27 and TRBJ2-1; D perhaps matches TRBD1 (6 bases). Trimming shortened V by 6 bases and J by 3 bases, and 9 bases separated the two germline ends. Germline V gives CDR1 MNHEY, CDR2 SMNVEV (reference sequence). The CDR3 is 13 amino acids. CDR3 residues: CASRKDSYNEQFF. CDR3 bases: TGTGCCAGCAGAAAGGACAGCTACAATGAGCAGTTCTTC.

The chain employs TRBV27 and TRBJ2-3, with D unclear. The CDR3 totals 16 residues. Germline CDR1 is MNHEY and CDR2 is SMNVEV (reference sequence). V lost 6 bases and J lost 3, with 19 bases in between. The CDR3 DNA reads as TGTGCCAGCAGCCTAGTTATGGGTCTCGGAACAGATACGCAGTATTTT. Translated, it gives CASSLVMGLGTDTQYF.

The chain employs TRBV7-9 and TRBJ2-5, with a tentative D call TRBD1 (6 bases). This CDR3 comprises 15 residues. Deletions cut 5 bases from V and 0 bases from J, with 13 bases between. Germline V lookup: CDR1 SEHNR, CDR2 FQNEAQ (reference sequence). In DNA form, the CDR3 reads TGTGCCAGCAGCACGATCAGGGGAAACCAAGAGACCCAGTACTTC. This codes for CASSTIRGNQETQYF.

The chain is built from TRBV25-1 and TRBJ2-1; D call uncertain. The CDR3 runs to 15 residues. The germline V gene has CDR1 MGHDK and CDR2 SYGVNS. Trimming shortened V by 3 bases and J by 5 bases, and 14 bases separated the two germline ends. The CDR3 loop reads CASSDSADGDNEQFF. The CDR3 DNA sequence: TGTGCCAGCAGTGACTCCGCGGACGGAGACAATGAGCAGTTCTTC.

V is TRBV6-5 and J is TRBJ2-1, with TRBD2 as a possible D gene (6 bases). Germline V CDR1 and CDR2: MNHEY, SVGAGI. This CDR3 is built from 13 residues. The V and J ends lost 5 bases and 9 bases respectively, with 14 bases between them. CDR3 residues: CASSPSEGIEQFF. CDR3 bases: TGTGCCAGCAGTCCGTCGGAGGGGATTGAGCAGTTCTTC.

V usage is TRBV27 and J usage is TRBJ2-7, with a tentative D call TRBD2 (6 bases). The CDR3 runs 14 residues. Germline V gene data show CDR1 as MNHEY and CDR2 as SMNVEV (reference sequence). V was cut by 6 bases and J by 4 bases, with 16 bases left in between. The CDR3 loop is CASSPGRRDYEQYF. The CDR3 DNA reads TGTGCCAGCAGCCCTGGTAGGCGGGATTACGAGCAGTACTTC.

The chain employs TRBV4-1 and TRBJ1-4; possibly TRBD1 for D (5 bases). The CDR3 is 14 amino acids. Trimming left V 0 bases short and J 16 bases short, with 18 bases between. CDR1 and CDR2 (germline): MGHRA, YSYEKL. CDR3 amino acids: CASSQDLGHFLAFF. CDR3 in DNA: TGCGCCAGCAGCCAAGATCTAGGACACTTTTTGGCGTTTTTT.

The chain couples TRBV9 to TRBJ2-3; TRBD2 agrees at 8 bases. This CDR3 contains 15 residues. Germline V gives CDR1 SGDLS, CDR2 YYNGEE. With 1 base clipped from V and 1 base from J, the junction kept 2 bases outside the gene matches. The CDR3 protein is CASSVSAGGTDTQYF. DNA of the CDR3: TGTGCCAGCAGCGTATCAGCGGGAGGCACAGATACGCAGTATTTT.

The V call is TRBV6-5, the J call TRBJ2-1, with D tentatively TRBD1 (6 bases). The germline V and J ends were trimmed by 3 bases and 6 bases, with 12 bases remaining between them. Germline assignment: CDR1 MNHEY and CDR2 SVGAGI. The CDR3 extends over 14 amino acids. The CDR3 loop is CASSYLRGTNEQFF. In DNA, the CDR3 is TGTGCCAGCAGTTATCTGAGGGGGACCAATGAGCAGTTCTTC.

This clone was counted once. The rearrangement links TRBV6-1 to TRBJ2-1; perhaps TRBD2 as D (6 bases). The CDR3 loop spans 16 amino acids. CDR1 MNHNS and CDR2 SASEGT come from the germline V gene. Trimming left V 4 bases short and J 8 bases short, with 21 bases between. The CDR3 DNA is TGTGCCAGCAGTGTAACTAGCTTCGCCTGGGCCGATGAGCAGTTCTTC. Its protein product is CASSVTSFAWADEQFF.

In its sample, this clone was seen once. The J gene is TRBJ2-3, the V gene TRBV4-1, with 10 bases aligning to TRBD2. After removal of 5 bases from V and 6 bases from J, the junction contained 5 bases not matched to a gene. The CDR3 extends over 14 amino acids. Germline CDR1 is MGHRA and CDR2 is YSYEKL. CDR3 residues: CASSDLAGDDTQYF. In DNA form, the CDR3 reads TGCGCCAGCAGCGATCTAGCGGGAGACGATACGCAGTATTTT.

The CDR3 sequence is CASSLTSGGHNEQFF. CDR3 sequence (DNA): TGTGCCAGCAGCTTGACTAGCGGAGGACACAATGAGCAGTTCTTC. J is TRBJ2-1 and V is TRBV7-3; TRBD2 aligns across 9 bases. Germline V CDR1 and CDR2: SGHTA, FQGTGA. This CDR3 region has 15 residues. With 3 bases clipped from V and 5 bases from J, the junction kept 5 bases outside the gene matches.

V gene TRBV6-5 combines with J gene TRBJ1-2, with D possibly matching TRBD1 (5 bases). Germline values: CDR1 MNHEY, CDR2 SVGAGI. The CDR3 loop spans 13 amino acids. V was shortened by 6 bases and J by 4 bases, with 12 bases between the two germline ends. CDR3: CASRSGKVYGYTF. The CDR3 bases are TGTGCCAGCAGATCAGGGAAAGTCTATGGCTACACCTTC.

V gene TRBV5-4 combines with J gene TRBJ2-1; 7 positions match TRBD1. In germline, CDR1 is SGHNT, CDR2 YYREEE (reference sequence). The V segment lost 0 bases and the J segment 5 bases; nucleotides outside the gene matches: 5. CDR3 size: 15 residues. Here the CDR3 reads CASSLDRGTNNEQFF. The CDR3 nucleotides read TGTGCCAGCAGCTTGGACAGGGGTACAAACAATGAGCAGTTCTTC.

This rearrangement joins TRBV14 to TRBJ2-1; TRBD2 matches at 8 bases. The ends lost 1 base at V and 5 bases at J; junction bases unmatched: 7. The CDR3 length is 16 residues. Looked up from germline, CDR1 is SGHDN and CDR2 is FVKESK. The CDR3 region is CASSQGKREKHNEQFF. The DNA for the CDR3 is TGTGCCAGCAGCCAAGGGAAGCGGGAGAAGCACAATGAGCAGTTCTTC.

The rearrangement uses TRBV4-1 and TRBJ2-2; no clear D gene. The CDR3 totals 14 residues. Germline loops: CDR1 MGHRA, CDR2 YSYEKL. With 4 bases removed from V and 0 bases from J, the gap between germline ends came to 6 bases. DNA of the CDR3: TGCGCCAGCAGCCGCCACCCGAACACCGGGGAGCTGTTTTTT. Protein sequence: CASSRHPNTGELFF.

The chain recombines TRBV29-1 with TRBJ1-1; 10 bases line up with TRBD1. J was trimmed by 1 base and V by 8 bases; bases with no gene match: 7. The germline V gene has CDR1 SQVTM and CDR2 ANQGSEA. This CDR3 region has 14 residues. Here the CDR3 reads CSTWDRGENTEAFF. Here the CDR3 DNA reads TGCAGCACCTGGGACAGGGGCGAGAACACTGAAGCTTTCTTT.

The chain couples TRBV15 to TRBJ1-5; D perhaps matches TRBD1 (6 bases). This CDR3 spans 14 amino acids. V dropped 9 bases and J dropped 6 bases, with 18 bases sitting between them. The germline V gene has CDR1 LNHNV and CDR2 YYDKDF (reference sequence). Here the CDR3 DNA reads TGTGCCACGGAACAGGGAGGTCTCGGTCAGCCCCAGCATTTT. As protein: CATEQGGLGQPQHF.

J is TRBJ2-7 and V is TRBV19; no clear D. Germline V gene lookup returns CDR1 LNHDA and CDR2 SQIVND (reference sequence). This CDR3 region has 14 residues. V lost 3 bases and J lost 3, with 12 bases in between. Written as DNA, the CDR3 is TGTGCCAGTAGTATCACCTTGACTGACTACGAGCAGTACTTC. This translates into CASSITLTDYEQYF.

The sample holds one count of this clone. V is TRBV13 and J is TRBJ1-4; D is unclear. This CDR3 contains 18 residues. Per the germline V gene, CDR1 is PRHDT and CDR2 is FYEKMQ (reference sequence). Trimming left V 4 bases short and J 0 bases short, with 18 bases between. The CDR3, as DNA: TGTGCCAGCAGCTCAAATCCAGGATGGGGAGCAACTAATGAAAAACTGTTTTTT. Translated, it gives CASSSNPGWGATNEKLFF.